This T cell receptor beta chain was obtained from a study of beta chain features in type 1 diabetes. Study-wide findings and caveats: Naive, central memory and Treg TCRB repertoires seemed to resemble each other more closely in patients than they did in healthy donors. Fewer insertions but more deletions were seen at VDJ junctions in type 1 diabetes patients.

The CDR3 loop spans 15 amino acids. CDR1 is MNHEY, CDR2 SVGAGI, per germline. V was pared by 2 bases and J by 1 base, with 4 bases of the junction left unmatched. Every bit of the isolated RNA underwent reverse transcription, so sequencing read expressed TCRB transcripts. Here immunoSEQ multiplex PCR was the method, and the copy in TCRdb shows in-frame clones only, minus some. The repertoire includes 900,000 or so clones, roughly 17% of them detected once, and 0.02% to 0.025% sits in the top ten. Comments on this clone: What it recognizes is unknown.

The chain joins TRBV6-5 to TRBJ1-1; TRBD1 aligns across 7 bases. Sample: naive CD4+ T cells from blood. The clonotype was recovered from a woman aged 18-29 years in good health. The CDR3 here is CASSYGRQGNTEAFF. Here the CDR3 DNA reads TGTGCCAGCAGTTACGGCCGACAGGGGAACACTGAAGCTTTCTTT.